Sequencing of this TCR beta chain was carried out in a study of Ad26.COV2.S vaccination and SARS-CoV-2 variants. Turning to the study itself: Dosing was one shot or two shots 56 days apart.

Sequencing was performed with immunoSEQ multiplex PCR; in TCRdb, only in-frame clones are kept and a portion is missing. The table shows 300,000 to 400,000 clones, with about 86% occurring only once. Treatment indicated: 19 received Ad26.COV2.S at low or high dose, single or two shots; roughly five received placebo; per-sample allocation not given. Sampling happened 63 days after the first vaccine or placebo injection. With 0 bases removed from V and 3 bases from J, the gap between germline ends came to 23 bases. This CDR3 has 18 residues. CDR1 and CDR2 from the germline V gene are GTSNPN and SVGIG (reference sequence).

The chain has TRBV30 and TRBJ2-5; D may be TRBD2 (6 bases). The receptor was isolated from a person aged 18 to 59 who received the Ad26.COV2.S COVID-19 vaccine or a placebo. This specimen consisted of peripheral blood, obtained in a trial of Ad26.COV2.S vaccine versus placebo. The CDR3 spells CAWSVDVVPGLSKETQYF. The CDR3, as DNA: TGTGCCTGGAGTGTTGACGTTGTCCCGGGACTTTCGAAAGAGACCCAGTACTTC.